This passage covers 25 T cell receptor beta chains from one sample sequenced in a study of blood T cell repertoires in COVID-19. Some clones are missing from TCRdb's copy, which holds only in-frame ones; the method was immunoSEQ multiplex PCR. The table lists around 170,000 clones, less than 90% of them singletons. The sequenced material came from PBMCs or T cells enriched from blood (not recorded which). The receptor set was obtained from a woman between 45 and 60 years old who had recovered from COVID-19.

This clone appeared once. The chain has TRBV3-1 (or the pseudogene TRBV3-2) and TRBJ1-2, with TRBD1 matching 9 bases. V lost 1 base to trimming and J lost 6 bases; unmatched junction nucleotides: 6. CDR3 size: 15 residues. Germline V CDR1 and CDR2: LGHDT, YNNKEL (reference sequence). This chain's CDR3 is CASSQGGTGIHGYTF. CDR3 nucleotide sequence: TGTGCCAGCAGCCAAGGGGGGACAGGGATCCATGGCTACACCTTC.

The chain joins TRBV18 to TRBJ2-7; D not certain. V dropped 0 bases and J dropped 5 bases, with 8 bases sitting between them. CDR1 is KGHSH, CDR2 LQKENI, per germline. The CDR3 has 13 residues. The CDR3 sequence is CASSPPSIHEQYF. Written as DNA, the CDR3 is TGTGCCAGCTCACCACCTTCAATCCACGAGCAGTACTTC.

The chain is built from TRBV27 and TRBJ1-2, with a possible D match to TRBD1 (5 bases). Trimming cost V 6 bases and J 0 bases, with 11 bases left between them. The CDR3 covers 14 residues. The germline gives CDR1 MNHEY, CDR2 SMNVEV (reference sequence). The CDR3 sequence is CASRDSLANYGYTF. In nucleotides, the CDR3 is TGTGCCAGCAGAGACAGCCTAGCTAACTATGGCTACACCTTC.

The chain uses TRBV27 and TRBJ1-2; TRBD1 aligns across 10 bases. The CDR3 length is 14 residues. Trimming at V came to 7 bases and at J to 8 bases, leaving 10 bases not matched to a gene. Per germline, CDR1 MNHEY and CDR2 SMNVEV (reference sequence). The DNA for the CDR3 is TGTGCCAGCAACGGACAGGGGGGGACAGGAGGCTACACCTTC. Translation: CASNGQGGTGGYTF.

The J gene is TRBJ2-6, the V gene TRBV4-3, with 10 nucleotides matching TRBD1. CDR1 is LGHNA, CDR2 YSLEER, per germline. The CDR3 sequence is 18 residues long. The trim removed 0 bases at V and 0 bases at J, leaving 2 bases unmatched. DNA for the CDR3: TGCGCCAGCAGCCAAGAGAGGACAGGGGGCTCTGGGGCCAACGTCCTGACTTTC. It translates to CASSQERTGGSGANVLTF.

The genes are TRBV28 and TRBJ2-1; weak D call: TRBD1 (5 bases). The CDR3 has 11 amino acids. CDR1 is MDHEN, CDR2 SYDVKM, per germline. V lost 3 bases and J 8 bases, leaving 5 bases between the germline ends. The CDR3 reads CASSFRDEQFF. The DNA for the CDR3 is TGTGCCAGCAGTTTCAGGGATGAGCAGTTCTTC.

The V and J genes are TRBV27 and TRBJ2-3; 7 nucleotides agree with TRBD2. The germline CDR1 and CDR2 sequences are MNHEY and SMNVEV (reference sequence). The CDR3 totals 16 residues. The ends lost 4 bases at V and 2 bases at J; junction bases unmatched: 9. In nucleotides, the CDR3 is TGTGCCAGCAGTTCCCTTGGCAGCGGGATCACAGATACGCAGTATTTT. Translating it yields CASSSLGSGITDTQYF.

The CDR3 DNA reads TGTGCCAGCAGAGGACAGGGAGAGACTGAAGCTTTCTTT. This encodes CASRGQGETEAFF. The chain uses TRBV28 and TRBJ1-1; 8 nucleotides align to TRBD1. Germline CDR1 and CDR2: MDHEN and SYDVKM. The CDR3 sequence is 13 residues long. J gave up 5 bases and V 6 bases, and 5 bases lay outside the gene matches. Together with reference TRBV28 and TRBJ1-1, the CDR3 gives the full variable domain: DVKVTQSSRYLVKRTGEKVFLECVQDMDHENMFWYRQDPGLGLRLIYFSYDVKMKEKGDIPEGYSVSREKKERFSLILESASTNQTSMYLCASRGQGETEAFFGQGTRLTVV.

This sequence joins TRBV28 and TRBJ2-5; 7 positions agree with TRBD1. Trimming at V came to 8 bases and at J to 7 bases, leaving 13 bases not matched to a gene. CDR3 length equals 14 residues. CDR1 is MDHEN, CDR2 SYDVKM, per germline. This CDR3 is CASGLGQPRGTQYF. The DNA of the CDR3 is TGTGCCAGCGGGCTGGGACAGCCAAGGGGGACCCAGTACTTC.

The chain links TRBV27 to TRBJ1-2, with 7 bases lining up with TRBD1. CDR3 length: 13 residues. V lost 5 bases and J lost 6; bases outside the gene matches: 6. Germline V CDR1 and CDR2: MNHEY, SMNVEV (reference sequence). The CDR3: CASSPNRGHGYTF. CDR3 sequence (DNA): TGTGCCAGCAGTCCAAACAGGGGTCATGGCTACACCTTC.

This clone was counted between two and nine times. This chain's CDR3 is CASSLDRNEQFF. The CDR3 region has the DNA TGTGCCAGCAGCTTAGACAGGAATGAGCAGTTCTTC. This sequence joins TRBV7-3 and TRBJ2-1, with D maybe TRBD1 (6 bases). CDR1 and CDR2 from the germline V gene are SGHTA and FQGTGA. Trimming cost V 2 bases and J 7 bases, with 6 bases left between them. The CDR3 consists of 12 residues.

The gene calls are TRBV15 and TRBJ2-3; D is unclear. V was shortened by 0 bases and J by 0 bases, with 13 bases between the two germline ends. Germline V lookup: CDR1 LNHNV, CDR2 YYDKDF (reference sequence). CDR3 size: 17 residues. CDR3 in DNA: TGTGCCACCAGCAGAGATCTAAATCCAACTAGCACAGATACGCAGTATTTT. Translation: CATSRDLNPTSTDTQYF.

The chain employs TRBV28 and TRBJ1-5; tentative D call: TRBD1 (6 bases). CDR3 size: 16 residues. The germline CDR1 and CDR2 sequences are MDHEN and SYDVKM. Trimming removed 6 bases from V and 7 bases from J, with 22 bases in between. The CDR3 coding sequence is TGTGCCAGCAGCCGAGTTAGAGGGGGGGAAGGACAGCCCCAGCATTTT. Its protein is CASSRVRGGEGQPQHF.

The chain uses TRBV7-2 and TRBJ1-3; no firm D call. V was pared by 1 base and J by 2 bases, with 9 bases between. CDR3 length equals 15 residues. Germline CDR1 and CDR2: SGHTA and FQGNSA. In nucleotides, the CDR3 is TGTGCCAGCAGCTTAGGCGGAGGCGCTGGAAACACCATATATTTT. Its protein product is CASSLGGGAGNTIYF. Variable domain in full (rest from reference TRBV7-2 and TRBJ1-3): GAGVSQSPSNKVTEKGKDVELRCDPISGHTALYWYRQSLGQGLEFLIYFQGNSAPDKSGLPSDRFSAERTGGSVSTLTIQRTQQEDSAVYLCASSLGGGAGNTIYFGEGSWLTVV.

The V gene is TRBV7-2, the J gene TRBJ2-1; 7 bases are a match to TRBD2. The V gene end was trimmed by 1 base and the J gene end by 4 bases; junction bases not matched to a gene: 4. This CDR3 has 15 residues. Germline values: CDR1 SGHTA, CDR2 FQGNSA. The CDR3 DNA follows: TGTGCCAGCAGCTTAGAAAGCGGGAATTACAATGAGCAGTTCTTC. Amino acids: CASSLESGNYNEQFF. The whole variable domain, filled in from reference TRBV7-2 and TRBJ2-1, reads GAGVSQSPSNKVTEKGKDVELRCDPISGHTALYWYRQSLGQGLEFLIYFQGNSAPDKSGLPSDRFSAERTGGSVSTLTIQRTQQEDSAVYLCASSLESGNYNEQFFGPGTRLTVL.

This chain links TRBV2 with TRBJ1-6, with TRBD1 matching over 10 bases. This CDR3 has 15 residues. Germline CDR1 SNHLY, CDR2 FYNNEI. With 5 bases clipped from V and 7 bases from J, the junction kept 5 bases outside the gene matches. CDR3 DNA sequence: TGTGCCAGCAGTACTACGGACAGGGGGAATTCACCCCTCCACTTT. Protein sequence: CASSTTDRGNSPLHF.

In its sample, this clone was seen a few times. The V call is TRBV7-8, the J call TRBJ1-2; D not resolved. Per germline, CDR1 SGHVS and CDR2 FQNEAQ. V was trimmed by 4 bases and J by 3 bases, leaving 21 bases between them. This CDR3 region has 17 residues. In DNA form, the CDR3 reads TGTGCCAGCAGCTCCTCGTCCGCGTCTGGGCAGCACTATGGCTACACCTTC. The encoded protein is CASSSSSASGQHYGYTF.

The chain combines TRBV11-3 with TRBJ1-3, with D unresolved. The CDR3 consists of 13 residues. Germline V lookup: CDR1 SGHNT, CDR2 YENEEA. Deletions cut 4 bases from V and 4 bases from J, with 8 bases between. The CDR3: CASSSPEGNTIYF. CDR3 sequence (DNA): TGTGCCAGCAGCTCACCTGAGGGAAACACCATATATTTT.

The chain is built from TRBV11-2 and TRBJ1-1; no clear D. The CDR3 has 14 amino acids. V was pared by 2 bases and J by 6 bases, with 13 bases between. Germline CDR1 reads SGHAT; CDR2 reads FQNNGV. The CDR3 DNA sequence: TGTGCCAGCAGCTTATATGAGGAGGATCCTGAAGCTTTCTTT. This encodes CASSLYEEDPEAFF.

J is TRBJ1-2 and V is TRBV4-3; no definite D call. CDR3 length equals 15 residues. Germline-derived CDR1 and CDR2 are LGHNA and YSLEER. Trimming left V 1 base short and J 8 bases short, with 17 bases between. CDR3 amino acids: CASSQAPSVNLGYTF. DNA of the CDR3: TGCGCCAGCAGCCAAGCGCCATCGGTAAATCTGGGCTACACCTTC.

This clone was counted between two and nine times. The J gene is TRBJ2-7, the V gene TRBV6-5; 9 nucleotides align to TRBD1. Trimming at V came to 4 bases and at J to 9 bases, leaving 7 bases not matched to a gene. Germline V gene sequence: CDR1 MNHEY, CDR2 SVGAGI. The CDR3 is 13 residues long. DNA for the CDR3: TGTGCCAGCAGTTTGACAGGGGGAGTGGGGCAGTACTTC. Translation: CASSLTGGVGQYF.

J is TRBJ2-1 and V is TRBV29-1; tentative D call: TRBD1 (5 bases). V lost 4 bases to trimming and J lost 7 bases, with 8 bases between them. The CDR3 runs to 11 residues. Germline assignment: CDR1 SQVTM and CDR2 ANQGSEA. The CDR3 sequence: CSVGQFNEQFF. DNA for the CDR3: TGCAGCGTTGGACAGTTTAATGAGCAGTTCTTC.

The chain recombines TRBV9 with TRBJ1-2; D call uncertain. CDR3 length: 11 residues. The V gene lost 3 bases and the J gene lost 6 bases, with 6 bases spanning the gap. The V gene's germline CDR1 is SGDLS and CDR2 YYNGEE. This CDR3 reads CASSALNGYTF. DNA of the CDR3: TGTGCCAGCAGCGCCTTAAATGGCTACACCTTC.

The genes are TRBV21-1 and TRBJ2-3; TRBD2 is taken as the D call from the table, unchecked against the DNA. TRBV21-1 corresponds to a pseudogene. CDR3 size: 23 residues. CDR3 sequence (DNA): TGTGCCAGCAGCAAAGAAAAATATAGGGTCGAAACTAGCGGGACTCCTAGCACAGATACGCAGTATTTT. Translation gives CASSKEKYRVETSGTPSTDTQYF.

The chain combines TRBV3-1 (or the pseudogene TRBV3-2) with TRBJ1-4, with D perhaps matching TRBD1 (5 bases). This CDR3 is 14 amino acids long. V lost 6 bases, J lost 3 bases, and 11 bases lay in between. Germline values: CDR1 LGHDT, CDR2 YNNKEL (reference sequence). Here the CDR3 DNA reads TGTGCCAGCAGGGCGGGACCCTCTAATGAAAAACTGTTTTTT. Its protein is CASRAGPSNEKLFF.